These 3 T cell receptor beta chains originate from one sample sequenced in a study of CD8 T cells in ankylosing spondylitis. Study conclusions and caveats: There was a TCR beta motif, made of several highly homologous variants, that appeared characteristic of ankylosing spondylitis blood.

For these receptors, no antigen is known. TCRdb processed the 5' RACE reads anew with MiXCR; each CDR3 protein has one entry. Here the sample spans 700,000 or so distinct CDR3 sequences, around 19% being singletons. Sequencing used blood, either unsorted or a sorted T cell fraction (not recorded which). These receptor sequences come from a male donor with ankylosing spondylitis.

The chain combines TRBV29-1 with TRBJ2-7, with D unclear. Trimming removed 3 bases from V and 3 bases from J, with 9 bases in between. The CDR3 length is 12 residues. Germline loops: CDR1 SQVTM, CDR2 ANQGSEA. The CDR3 nucleotides read TGCAGCGTTGACGGAGTTGGCTACGAGCAGTACTTC. Translating it yields CSVDGVGYEQYF.

The table lists this clonotype with a few counts. The chain combines TRBV28 with TRBJ1-1, with a weak D call TRBD1 (6 bases). V lost 5 bases and J 3 bases, leaving 16 bases between the germline ends. Germline-derived CDR1 and CDR2 are MDHEN and SYDVKM. The CDR3 runs to 15 residues. The CDR3 DNA reads as TGTGCCAGCAGTGATTTGGGGGCTTGGGACACTGAAGCTTTCTTT. Encoded protein: CASSDLGAWDTEAFF. The whole variable domain, filled in from reference TRBV28 and TRBJ1-1, reads DVKVTQSSRYLVKRTGEKVFLECVQDMDHENMFWYRQDPGLGLRLIYFSYDVKMKEKGDIPEGYSVSREKKERFSLILESASTNQTSMYLCASSDLGAWDTEAFFGQGTRLTVV.

This clonotype turned up a few times. The chain has TRBV29-1 and TRBJ2-6; D unclear. The germline CDR1 and CDR2 sequences are SQVTM and ANQGSEA. Deletions cut 4 bases from V and 1 base from J, with 8 bases between. CDR3 length: 14 amino acids. The CDR3 sequence is CSVGMGSGANVLTF. The CDR3 DNA is TGCAGCGTTGGGATGGGGTCTGGGGCCAACGTCCTGACTTTC.